This is a list of T cell receptor beta chains from one sample in a study of blood T cell repertoires in COVID-19. Here immunoSEQ multiplex PCR was the method, and the copy in TCRdb shows in-frame clones only, minus some. Here the sample spans a few hundred thousand clones, roughly 89% being singletons. Specimen: PBMCs or T cells enriched from blood (not recorded which). These receptors came from a man aged 25-40 years who had been exposed to COVID-19. CDR3s include the opening cysteine and the closing phenylalanine or tryptophan. A D gene is named only where the DNA matches it firmly. Some rows have no size entry. The others give once, few or many, or a class for an expanded clone.

len,abundance,d_gene,v_gene,j_gene,CDR3aa,CDR3nt
17,NA,TRBD1,TRBV9,TRBJ2-1,CASSPGQGLVFDNEQFF,TGTGCCAGCAGCCCAGGACAGGGGCTGGTGTTTGACAATGAGCAGTTCTTC
14,NA,TRBD1,TRBV5-1,TRBJ1-3,CASSPQGTGNTIYF,TGCGCCAGCAGCCCACAGGGGACTGGAAACACCATATATTTT
13,NA,NA,TRBV4-3,TRBJ1-2,CASSPTSSYGYTF,TGCGCCAGCAGCCCCACTAGCAGTTATGGCTACACCTTC
16,NA,NA,TRBV7-2,TRBJ2-1,CASSPPGGRPYNEQFF,TGTGCCAGCAGCCCTCCCGGGGGACGACCCTACAATGAGCAGTTCTTC
12,NA,NA,TRBV11-2,TRBJ1-1,CASSWTRGEAFF,TGTGCCAGCAGCTGGACCCGAGGGGAAGCTTTCTTT
13,NA,NA,TRBV6-5,TRBJ2-7,CASRRLTTSEQYF,TGTGCCAGCAGGCGTCTTACCACCTCCGAGCAGTACTTC
14,NA,NA,TRBV30,TRBJ2-5,CAWNSDREGETQYF,TGTGCCTGGAACTCGGACAGGGAGGGGGAGACCCAGTACTTC
15,NA,NA,TRBV2,TRBJ1-3,CASSDRWTSGNTIYF,TGTGCCAGCAGTGACCGATGGACATCTGGAAACACCATATATTTT
13,NA,TRBD1,TRBV19,TRBJ1-1,CASSVRTGSEAFF,TGTGCCAGTAGTGTCCGGACAGGGAGTGAAGCTTTCTTT
13,few,NA,TRBV5-4,TRBJ2-3,CASSREDTDTQYF,TGTGCCAGCAGCCGAGAGGACACAGATACGCAGTATTTT
15,NA,TRBD1,TRBV6-5,TRBJ1-5,CASRRAGGVNQPQHF,TGTGCCAGCAGGCGGGCAGGGGGCGTAAATCAGCCCCAGCATTTT
15,NA,TRBD2,TRBV12-5,TRBJ2-3,CASGLRVAGGPSQYF,TGTGCTAGTGGTTTGAGGGTAGCGGGGGGGCCCTCGCAGTATTTT
13,NA,NA,TRBV7-2,TRBJ1-1,CASSLSGNTEAFF,TGTGCCAGCAGCTTATCGGGGAACACTGAAGCTTTCTTT
12,NA,NA,TRBV7-3,TRBJ2-1,CASSSDSSEQFF,TGTGCCAGCAGCTCCGACAGTTCTGAGCAGTTCTTC
14,NA,NA,TRBV6-5,TRBJ1-6,CASSYEKLNSPLHF,TGTGCCAGCAGTTACGAGAAGTTGAATTCACCCCTCCACTTT
14,once,TRBD1,TRBV19,TRBJ2-7,CASSKDRGSYEQYF,TGTGCCAGTAGTAAGGACAGGGGTTCCTACGAGCAGTACTTC
15,few,TRBD2,TRBV2,TRBJ2-1,CASNALAGKYNEQFF,TGTGCCAGCAACGCACTAGCGGGGAAGTACAATGAGCAGTTCTTC
15,NA,TRBD2,TRBV9,TRBJ2-1,CASSISGAYYNEQFF,TGTGCCAGCAGCATAAGCGGGGCATACTACAATGAGCAGTTCTTC
16,NA,NA,TRBV2,TRBJ2-7,CASSEGIPTGGYEQYF,TGTGCCAGCAGTGAGGGGATCCCCACCGGAGGCTACGAGCAGTACTTC
16,NA,TRBD1,TRBV9,TRBJ1-6,CASSLSTGQVYSPLHF,TGTGCCAGCAGCCTATCAACGGGACAGGTCTATTCACCCCTCCACTTT
16,once,TRBD1,TRBV19,TRBJ1-6,CASSMGTGAYNSPLHF,TGTGCCAGTAGTATGGGGACAGGGGCCTATAATTCACCCCTCCACTTT
13,once,TRBD2,TRBV2,TRBJ2-5,CASSRGGGETQYF,TGTGCCAGCAGCCGGGGGGGCGGAGAGACCCAGTACTTC
12,NA,NA,TRBV6-2/TRBV6-3,TRBJ1-2,CASSWTVNGYTF,TGTGCCAGCAGTTGGACAGTAAATGGCTACACCTTC
18,NA,TRBD2,TRBV5-1,TRBJ2-3,CASSPGATGLAGTDTQYF,TGCGCCAGCAGCCCCGGGGCGACCGGACTAGCGGGCACAGATACGCAGTATTTT
14,NA,NA,TRBV28,TRBJ2-7,CASLLLGQPYEQYF,TGTGCCAGCCTGTTACTGGGGCAGCCCTACGAGCAGTACTTC
13,NA,NA,TRBV4-3,TRBJ1-2,CASSPGRGVGYTF,TGCGCCAGCAGTCCCGGCAGGGGAGTCGGCTACACCTTC
19,NA,TRBD1,TRBV5-1,TRBJ1-5,CASSLAGFQGVDSNQPQHF,TGCGCCAGCAGCTTGGCCGGATTTCAGGGGGTCGATAGCAATCAGCCCCAGCATTTT
13,NA,TRBD2,TRBV20-1,TRBJ2-1,CSASSGRVNEQFF,TGCAGTGCTAGTTCAGGGAGGGTCAATGAGCAGTTCTTC
13,NA,NA,TRBV12-3/TRBV12-4,TRBJ1-1,CASSFNWNTEAFF,TGTGCCAGCAGTTTTAACTGGAACACTGAAGCTTTCTTT
15,NA,NA,TRBV4-1,TRBJ2-2,CASSQDGLGSGELFF,TGCGCCAGCAGCCAAGATGGGCTTGGGTCCGGGGAGCTGTTTTTT
14,NA,NA,TRBV19,TRBJ2-3,CASAEQTGTDTQYF,TGTGCCAGTGCGGAGCAAACCGGCACAGATACGCAGTATTTT
15,NA,NA,TRBV7-6,TRBJ2-7,CASSLEAQGNYEQYF,TGTGCCAGCAGCTTAGAGGCACAGGGTAACTACGAGCAGTACTTC
14,NA,NA,TRBV3-1/TRBV3-2,TRBJ1-5,CASSQESGRQPQHF,TGTGCCAGCAGCCAAGAGTCAGGTCGACAGCCCCAGCATTTT
14,NA,TRBD1,TRBV18,TRBJ1-1,CASSPLQGAGEAFF,TGTGCCAGCTCACCATTGCAGGGGGCAGGTGAAGCTTTCTTT
16,NA,NA,TRBV4-3,TRBJ2-2,CASSQGGQSNTGELFF,TGCGCCAGCAGCCAAGGTGGGCAGTCTAACACCGGGGAGCTGTTTTTT
13,NA,TRBD2,TRBV12-3/TRBV12-4,TRBJ2-1,CASRRGGPNEQFF,TGTGCCAGCCGTCGCGGGGGGCCCAATGAGCAGTTCTTC
15,many,NA,TRBV6-1,TRBJ2-6,CASSEDSSGANVLTF,TGTGCCAGCAGTGAAGACAGCTCTGGGGCCAACGTCCTGACTTTC
13,NA,TRBD1,TRBV10-3,TRBJ1-4,CAIRPDRGEKLFF,TGTGCCATCAGACCAGACAGGGGCGAAAAACTGTTTTTT
12,NA,NA,TRBV29-1,TRBJ1-2,CSALIQIYGYTF,TGCAGCGCTCTCATACAAATCTATGGCTACACCTTC
14,NA,NA,TRBV30,TRBJ2-7,CAWSVLPGWFEQYF,TGTGCCTGGAGTGTACTGCCAGGATGGTTCGAGCAGTACTTC
20,NA,TRBD1,TRBV4-1,TRBJ1-1,CASSQDKPGTGFGPKPEAFF,TGCGCCAGCAGCCAAGACAAGCCCGGGACAGGGTTCGGGCCTAAACCTGAAGCTTTCTTT
13,NA,NA,TRBV7-7,TRBJ2-1,CASSLVIRSEQFF,TGTGCCAGCAGCTTAGTGATTAGGAGTGAGCAGTTCTTC
15,NA,TRBD1,TRBV11-2,TRBJ1-3,CASSSQGAYGNTIYF,TGTGCCAGCAGCTCCCAGGGGGCGTATGGAAACACCATATATTTT